These T cell receptor beta chains were read from a single sample in a study of cytomegalovirus exposure and HLA in healthy donors. Profiling relied on immunoSEQ multiplex PCR, and the TCRdb table lists in-frame clones only, not all of them. The data show 210,000 or so clones, with over 65% seen just once and under 0.8% held by the top ten. Sequencing used PBMCs. These receptors came from a young man in good health and CMV-seronegative. Both conserved end residues are trimmed from each CDR3. The order of the fields is J gene, V gene, CDR3 protein.

>TRBJ1-5|TRBV19
ASKEAEYNQPQH
>TRBJ2-7|TRBV2
ASRMQGQRNYEQY
>TRBJ1-1|TRBV9
ASSVDPGQGAGTEAF
>TRBJ2-5|TRBV29-1
SVSGRGETQY
>TRBJ1-4|TRBV5-1
ASSLAGAGAGGEKLF
>TRBJ2-6|TRBV28
ASNLFGGLSGANVLT
>TRBJ1-2|TRBV28
ASSQGGTVGYRTAGYT
>TRBJ1-4|TRBV18
ASSPIGDRGGEKLF
>TRBJ2-5|TRBV9
ASSVDVSTGVETQY
>TRBJ2-5|TRBV28
ASSFKRPQETQY
>TRBJ1-5|TRBV2
ASSPGYLSQPQH
>TRBJ2-7|TRBV5-4
ASSLTGGPVYEQY
>TRBJ2-7|TRBV5-1
ASSLGGSEQY
>TRBJ2-7|TRBV5-1
ASSLGGLAGDEQY
>TRBJ2-7|TRBV2
ASRGQGAFEQY
>TRBJ1-1|TRBV18
ASSSGRSAEAF
>TRBJ2-7|TRBV10-3
AISENSANRAY
>TRBJ2-3|TRBV9
ASSVTSGRDTQY
>TRBJ2-5|TRBV29-1
RRGETQY
>TRBJ2-1|TRBV5-5
ASSLGTSGYNEQF